This TCR beta chain is drawn from a study of CXCR3-negative and CXCR3-positive naive CD8 T cells. CD45RO-CCR7+CD27+CD95- was the phenotype of naive CD8+ T cells. Study results and caveats: Similar levels of surface CD5 were seen between naive subsets; TCR strength was inferred from TRB CDR3 properties. Diversity proved comparably high across both naive subsets and much lower in memory CD8+ cells. In CXCR3-positive naive cells, the TRB CDR3s were more hydrophobic than in CXCR3-negative naive cells.

Concerning this clonotype: Its target is unknown.

Germline CDR1 SNHLY, CDR2 FYNNEI. CDR3 length: 15 amino acids. Through 5' RACE with UMI labels, the TRB cDNA libraries were prepared. Each CDR3 protein gets one entry in TCRdb, which reprocessed the 5' RACE reads and gives no DNA. Found here are about 130,000 distinct CDR3 sequences; the top ten clones hold 0.59%. Source material: naive CXCR3+ CD8+ T cells from blood. Indicated subset: CD45RO-CCR7+CD27+CD95- naive CD8+ T cells expressing CXCR3 (TNR3+). The chain carries TRBV2 and TRBJ2-2; TCRdb selects TRBD1, and the lack of DNA leaves this call unchecked. This receptor was obtained from a human donor in good health. Some clones in this sample may be carry-over from other donors' samples. CDR3 amino acids: CASSEPRELTGELFF. The variable domain in full, with the rest retrieved from reference TRBV2 and TRBJ2-2, is EPEVTQTPSHQVTQMGQEVILRCVPISNHLYFYWYRQILGQKVEFLVSFYNNEISEKSEIFDDQFSVERPDGSNFTLKIRSTKLEDSAMYFCASSEPRELTGELFFGEGSRLTVL.